The clone carrying this TCR beta chain came up a few times. Its specificity is not known. This sample is part of a study of T cell responses to AZD1222 COVID-19 vaccine. Study in general: Whether given at about 4 or about 12 weeks, second doses were pooled. Whole-study results and caveats: Seropositive AZD1222 recipients at baseline numbered only six or seven. All repertoire sampling was performed exclusively after the peak T cell response.

The germline CDR1 and CDR2 sequences are SNHLY and FYNNEI. CDR3 length equals 11 residues. V lost 7 bases to trimming and J lost 5 bases, with 8 bases between them. Here immunoSEQ multiplex PCR was the method, and the copy in TCRdb shows in-frame clones only, minus some. The sample holds about 170,000 clones; more than 85% are singletons and the top ten take roughly 3.8%. The TCR comes from an adult in good health. Specimen: peripheral blood, collected on day 0 of AZD1222 vaccination. V usage is TRBV2 and J usage is TRBJ2-5; D uncertain. CDR3: CASTEMETQYF. The CDR3 DNA reads as TGTGCCAGCACGGAGATGGAGACCCAGTACTTC.